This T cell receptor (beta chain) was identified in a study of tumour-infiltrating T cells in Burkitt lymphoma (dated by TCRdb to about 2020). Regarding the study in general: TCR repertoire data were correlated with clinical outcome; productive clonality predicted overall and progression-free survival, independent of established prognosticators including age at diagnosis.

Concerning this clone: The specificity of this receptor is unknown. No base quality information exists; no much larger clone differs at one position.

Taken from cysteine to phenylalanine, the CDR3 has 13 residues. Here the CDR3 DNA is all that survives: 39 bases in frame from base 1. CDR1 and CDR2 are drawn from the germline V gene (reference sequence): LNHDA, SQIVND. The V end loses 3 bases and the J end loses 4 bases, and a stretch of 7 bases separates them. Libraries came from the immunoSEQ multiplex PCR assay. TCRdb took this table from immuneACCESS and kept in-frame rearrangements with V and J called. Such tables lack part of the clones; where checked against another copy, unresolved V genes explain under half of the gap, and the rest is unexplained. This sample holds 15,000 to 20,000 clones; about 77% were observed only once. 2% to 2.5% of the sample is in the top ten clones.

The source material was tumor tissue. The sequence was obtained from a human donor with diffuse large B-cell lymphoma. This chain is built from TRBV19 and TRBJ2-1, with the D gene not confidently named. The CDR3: CASSISLYNEQFF. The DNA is TGTGCCAGTAGTATCTCCCTTTACAATGAGCAGTTCTTC.